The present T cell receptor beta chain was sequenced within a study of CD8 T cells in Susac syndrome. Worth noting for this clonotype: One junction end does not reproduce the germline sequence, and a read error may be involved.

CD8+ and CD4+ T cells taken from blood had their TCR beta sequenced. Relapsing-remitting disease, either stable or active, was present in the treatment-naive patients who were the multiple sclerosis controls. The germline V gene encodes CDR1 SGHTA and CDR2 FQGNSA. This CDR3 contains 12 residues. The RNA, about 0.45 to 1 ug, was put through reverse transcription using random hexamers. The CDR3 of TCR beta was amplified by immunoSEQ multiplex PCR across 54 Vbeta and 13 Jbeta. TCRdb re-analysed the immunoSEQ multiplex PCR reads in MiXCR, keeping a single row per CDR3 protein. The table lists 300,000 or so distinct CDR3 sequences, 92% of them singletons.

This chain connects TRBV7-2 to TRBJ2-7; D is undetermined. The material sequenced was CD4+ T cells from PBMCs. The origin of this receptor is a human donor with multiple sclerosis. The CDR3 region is CASSLNSHEQYF. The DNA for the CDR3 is TGTGCCAGCAGCTTAAACTCCCACGAGCAGTACTTC.